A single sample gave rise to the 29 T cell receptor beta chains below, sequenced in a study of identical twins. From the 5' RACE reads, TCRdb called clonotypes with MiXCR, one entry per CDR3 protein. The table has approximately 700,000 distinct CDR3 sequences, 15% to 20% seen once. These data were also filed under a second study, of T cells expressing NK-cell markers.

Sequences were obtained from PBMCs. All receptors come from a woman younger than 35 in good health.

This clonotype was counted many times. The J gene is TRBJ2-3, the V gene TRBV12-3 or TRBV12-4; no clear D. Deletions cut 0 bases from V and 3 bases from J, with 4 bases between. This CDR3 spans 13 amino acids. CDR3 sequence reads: CASSLAETDTQYF. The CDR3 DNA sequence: TGTGCCAGCAGTTTAGCGGAGACAGATACGCAGTATTTT.

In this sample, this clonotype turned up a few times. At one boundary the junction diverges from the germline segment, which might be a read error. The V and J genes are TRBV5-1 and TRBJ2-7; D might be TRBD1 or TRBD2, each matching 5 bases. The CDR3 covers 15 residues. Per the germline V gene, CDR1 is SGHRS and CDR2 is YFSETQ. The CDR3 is CASSLEVRGVYEQYF. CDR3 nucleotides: TGCGCCAGCAGTTTGGAGGTTAGAGGGGTCTACGAGCAGTACTTC. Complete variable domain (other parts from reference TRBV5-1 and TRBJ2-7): KAGVTQTPRYLIKTRGQQVTLSCSPISGHRSVSWYQQTPGQGLQFLFEYFSETQRNKGNFPGRFSGRQFSNSRSEMNVSTLELGDSALYLCASSLEVRGVYEQYFGPGTRLTVT.

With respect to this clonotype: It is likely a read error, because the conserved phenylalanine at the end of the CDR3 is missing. Written as DNA, the CDR3 is TGTGCCAGCAGCCGACAGGTACGGGTGGGACGGATCTATGGCTACACCTTA. Protein: CASSRQVRVGRIYGYTL. This chain uses TRBV3-1 with TRBJ1-2; tentatively, D is TRBD1 (6 bases). Trimming took off 4 bases at V and 4 bases at J, with 22 bases between the two ends. This CDR3 is built from 17 residues. Germline values: CDR1 LGHDT, CDR2 YNNKEL (reference sequence).

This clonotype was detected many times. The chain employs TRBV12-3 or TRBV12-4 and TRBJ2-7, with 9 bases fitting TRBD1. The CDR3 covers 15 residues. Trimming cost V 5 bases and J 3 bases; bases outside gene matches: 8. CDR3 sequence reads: CASSPTGGSRYEQYF. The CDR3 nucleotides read TGTGCCAGCAGTCCAACAGGGGGCTCCCGCTACGAGCAGTACTTC.

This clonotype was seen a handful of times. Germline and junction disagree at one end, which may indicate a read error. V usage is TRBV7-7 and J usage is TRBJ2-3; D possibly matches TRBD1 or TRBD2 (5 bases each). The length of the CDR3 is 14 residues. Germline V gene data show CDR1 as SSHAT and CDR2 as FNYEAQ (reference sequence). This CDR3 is CASSLLGVEDTQYF. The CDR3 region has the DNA TGTGCTAGCAGCTTACTGGGGGTAGAAGATACGCAGTATTTT.

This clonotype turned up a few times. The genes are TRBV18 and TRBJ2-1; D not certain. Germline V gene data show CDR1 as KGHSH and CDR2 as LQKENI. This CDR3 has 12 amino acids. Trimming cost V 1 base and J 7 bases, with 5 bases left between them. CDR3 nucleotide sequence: TGTGCCAGCTCACCACAGTCGAATGAGCAGTTCTTC. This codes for CASSPQSNEQFF.

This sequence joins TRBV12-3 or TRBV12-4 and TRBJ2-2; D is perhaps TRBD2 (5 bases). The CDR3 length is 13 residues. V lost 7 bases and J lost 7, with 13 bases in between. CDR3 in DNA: TGTGCCAGCACCACTAGTTTAATCGGGGAGCTGTTTTTT. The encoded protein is CASTTSLIGELFF.

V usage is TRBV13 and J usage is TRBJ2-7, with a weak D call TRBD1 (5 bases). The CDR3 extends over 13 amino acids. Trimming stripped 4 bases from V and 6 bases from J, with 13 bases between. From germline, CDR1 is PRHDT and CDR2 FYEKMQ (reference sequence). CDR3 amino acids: CASSSYGQGEQYF. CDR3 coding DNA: TGTGCCAGCAGCTCCTATGGCCAGGGCGAGCAGTACTTC.

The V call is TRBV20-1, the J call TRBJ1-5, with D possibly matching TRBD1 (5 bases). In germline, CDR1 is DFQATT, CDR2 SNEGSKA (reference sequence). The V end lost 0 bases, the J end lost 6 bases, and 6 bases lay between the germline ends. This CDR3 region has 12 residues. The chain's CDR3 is CSARDGAQPQHF. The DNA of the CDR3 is TGCAGTGCTAGAGATGGGGCTCAGCCCCAGCATTTT.

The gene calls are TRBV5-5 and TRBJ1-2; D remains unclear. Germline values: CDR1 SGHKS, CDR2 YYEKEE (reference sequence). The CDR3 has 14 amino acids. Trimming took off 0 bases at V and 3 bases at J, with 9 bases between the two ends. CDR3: CASSLASGDYGYTF. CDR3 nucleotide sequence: TGTGCCAGCAGCTTGGCATCCGGAGACTATGGCTACACCTTC.

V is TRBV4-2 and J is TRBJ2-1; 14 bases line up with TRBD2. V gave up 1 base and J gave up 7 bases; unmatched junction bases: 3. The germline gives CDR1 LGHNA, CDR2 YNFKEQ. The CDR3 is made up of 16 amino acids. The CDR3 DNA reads TGTGCCAGCAGCCAAGGGGGACTAGCGGGAGTAAATGAGCAGTTCTTC. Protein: CASSQGGLAGVNEQFF.

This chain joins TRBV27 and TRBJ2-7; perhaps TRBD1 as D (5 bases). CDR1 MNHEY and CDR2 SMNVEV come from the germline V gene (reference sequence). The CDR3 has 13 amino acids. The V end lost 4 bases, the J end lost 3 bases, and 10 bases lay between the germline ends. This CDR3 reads CASSYGHNYEQYF. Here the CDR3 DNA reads TGTGCCAGCAGTTATGGACACAACTACGAGCAGTACTTC.

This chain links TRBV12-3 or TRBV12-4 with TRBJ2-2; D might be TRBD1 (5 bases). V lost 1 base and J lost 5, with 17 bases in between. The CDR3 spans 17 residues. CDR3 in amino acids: CASSLEIRVGRTGELFF. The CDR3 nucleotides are TGTGCCAGCAGTTTAGAAATCAGGGTCGGTCGTACCGGGGAGCTGTTTTTT.

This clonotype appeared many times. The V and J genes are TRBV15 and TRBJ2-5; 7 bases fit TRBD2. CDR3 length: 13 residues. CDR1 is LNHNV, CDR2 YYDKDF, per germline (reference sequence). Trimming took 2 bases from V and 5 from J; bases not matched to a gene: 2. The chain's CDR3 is CATSRQGGETQYF. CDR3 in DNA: TGTGCCACCAGCAGACAGGGAGGGGAGACCCAGTACTTC.

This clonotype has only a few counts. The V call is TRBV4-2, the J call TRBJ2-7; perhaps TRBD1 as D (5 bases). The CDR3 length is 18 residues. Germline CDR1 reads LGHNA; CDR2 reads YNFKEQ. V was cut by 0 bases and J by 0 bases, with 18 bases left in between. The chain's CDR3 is CASSQEIFQGTNSYEQYF. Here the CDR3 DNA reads TGTGCCAGCAGCCAAGAAATATTTCAGGGCACAAACTCCTACGAGCAGTACTTC.

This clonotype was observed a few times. The CDR3 loop reads CASSSSKGTANYEQYF. As DNA, the CDR3 is TGCGCCAGCAGCTCCAGCAAAGGGACAGCAAACTACGAGCAGTACTTC. V gene TRBV5-1 combines with J gene TRBJ2-7; TRBD1 aligns across 7 bases. This CDR3 contains 16 residues. Germline CDR1 is SGHRS and CDR2 is YFSETQ. Losses at the gene ends were 3 bases for V and 3 bases for J; bases not matched to a gene: 12.

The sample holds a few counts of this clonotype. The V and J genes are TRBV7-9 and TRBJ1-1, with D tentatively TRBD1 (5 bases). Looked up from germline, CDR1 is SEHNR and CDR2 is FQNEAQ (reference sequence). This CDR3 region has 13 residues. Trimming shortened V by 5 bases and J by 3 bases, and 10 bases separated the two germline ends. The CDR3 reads CASSPGRDTEAFF. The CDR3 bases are TGTGCCAGCAGCCCGGGACGGGACACTGAAGCTTTCTTT. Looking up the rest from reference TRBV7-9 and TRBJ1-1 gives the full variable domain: DTGVSQNPRHKITKRGQNVTFRCDPISEHNRLYWYRQTLGQGPEFLTYFQNEAQLEKSRLLSDRFSAERPKGSFSTLEIQRTEQGDSAMYLCASSPGRDTEAFFGQGTRLTVV.

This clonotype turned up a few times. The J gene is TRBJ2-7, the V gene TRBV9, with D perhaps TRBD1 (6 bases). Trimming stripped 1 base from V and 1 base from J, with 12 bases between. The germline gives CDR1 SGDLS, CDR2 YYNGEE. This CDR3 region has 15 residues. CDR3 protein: CASSVSLGGSYEQYF. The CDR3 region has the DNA TGTGCCAGCAGCGTATCATTAGGGGGTTCCTACGAGCAGTACTTC.

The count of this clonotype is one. The CDR3 reads CASNTRTGGFETQYF. Here the CDR3 DNA reads TGTGCCAGCAACACCCGGACAGGGGGCTTCGAGACCCAGTACTTC. The chain carries TRBV14 and TRBJ2-5; 11 bases are a match to TRBD1. This CDR3 spans 15 amino acids. In germline, CDR1 is SGHDN, CDR2 FVKESK. After removal of 7 bases from V and 5 bases from J, the junction contained 9 bases not matched to a gene. Filled out from reference TRBV14 and TRBJ2-5, the complete variable domain reads EAGVTQFPSHSVIEKGQTVTLRCDPISGHDNLYWYRRVMGKEIKFLLHFVKESKQDESGMPNNRFLAERTGGTYSTLKVQPAELEDSGVYFCASNTRTGGFETQYFGPGTRLLVL.

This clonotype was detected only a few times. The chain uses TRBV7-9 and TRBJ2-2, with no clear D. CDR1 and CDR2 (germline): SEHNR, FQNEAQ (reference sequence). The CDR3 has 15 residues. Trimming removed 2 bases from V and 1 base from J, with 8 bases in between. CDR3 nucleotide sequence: TGTGCCAGCAGCTTACGGTCCCAGAACACCGGGGAGCTGTTTTTT. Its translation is CASSLRSQNTGELFF.

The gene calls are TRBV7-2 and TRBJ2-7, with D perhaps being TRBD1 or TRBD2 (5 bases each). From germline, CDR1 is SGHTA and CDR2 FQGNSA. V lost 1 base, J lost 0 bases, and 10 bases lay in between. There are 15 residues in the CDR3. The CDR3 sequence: CASSLVAGSSYEQYF. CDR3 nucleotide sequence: TGTGCCAGCAGCTTAGTTGCAGGGAGCTCCTACGAGCAGTACTTC.

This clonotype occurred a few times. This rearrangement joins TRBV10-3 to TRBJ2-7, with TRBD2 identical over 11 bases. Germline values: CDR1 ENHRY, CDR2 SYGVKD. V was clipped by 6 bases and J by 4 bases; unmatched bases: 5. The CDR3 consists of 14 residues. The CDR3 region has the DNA TGTGCCATCAGGGAACTAGCGGGAGCTTACGAGCAGTACTTC. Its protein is CAIRELAGAYEQYF.

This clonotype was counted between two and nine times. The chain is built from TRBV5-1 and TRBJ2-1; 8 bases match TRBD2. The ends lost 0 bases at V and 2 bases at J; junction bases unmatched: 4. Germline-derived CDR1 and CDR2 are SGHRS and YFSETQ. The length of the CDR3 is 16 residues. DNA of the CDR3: TGCGCCAGCAGCTTGGTGGGTAGCGGGGCCTACAATGAGCAGTTCTTC. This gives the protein CASSLVGSGAYNEQFF.

The CDR3 loop is CAWSRVAYEQYF. In DNA form, the CDR3 reads TGTGCCTGGAGTCGAGTAGCCTACGAGCAGTACTTC. The genes are TRBV30 and TRBJ2-7; the D is unclear. The CDR3 covers 12 residues. V dropped 2 bases and J dropped 2 bases, with 7 bases sitting between them. The germline V gene has CDR1 GTSNPN and CDR2 SVGIG (reference sequence). Full variable domain (outside the CDR3, taken from reference TRBV30 and TRBJ2-7): SQTIHQWPATLVQPVGSPLSLECTVEGTSNPNLYWYRQAAGRGLQLLFYSVGIGQISSEVPQNLSASRPQDRQFILSSKKLLLSDSGFYLCAWSRVAYEQYFGPGTRLTVT.

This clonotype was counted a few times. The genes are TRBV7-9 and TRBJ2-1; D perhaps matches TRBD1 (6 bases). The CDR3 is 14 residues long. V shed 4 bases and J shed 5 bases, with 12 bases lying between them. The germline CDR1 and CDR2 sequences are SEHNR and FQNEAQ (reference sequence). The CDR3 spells CASSSGGLHNEQFF. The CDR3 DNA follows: TGTGCCAGCAGCTCTGGGGGCCTGCACAATGAGCAGTTCTTC.

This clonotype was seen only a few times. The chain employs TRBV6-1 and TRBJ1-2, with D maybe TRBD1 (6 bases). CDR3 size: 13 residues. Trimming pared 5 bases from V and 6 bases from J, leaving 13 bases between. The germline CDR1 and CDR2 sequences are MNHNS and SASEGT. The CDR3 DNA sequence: TGTGCCAGCAGTCGGGGGGGCGCACATGGCTACACCTTC. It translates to CASSRGGAHGYTF.

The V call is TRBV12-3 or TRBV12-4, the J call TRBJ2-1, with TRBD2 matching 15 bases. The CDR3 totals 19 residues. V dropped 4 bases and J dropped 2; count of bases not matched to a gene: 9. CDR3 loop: CASSSPGLAGGSAYNEQFF. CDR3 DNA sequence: TGTGCCAGCAGTTCCCCGGGACTAGCGGGGGGATCCGCCTACAATGAGCAGTTCTTC.

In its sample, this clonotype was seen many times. CDR3 sequence: CSARQDAQYF. The DNA of the CDR3 is TGCAGTGCCCGACAGGACGCGCAGTATTTT. The chain links TRBV20-1 to TRBJ2-3, with D possibly being TRBD1 (6 bases). This CDR3 is built from 10 residues. V was pared by 6 bases and J by 10 bases, with 11 bases between. Per the germline V gene, CDR1 is DFQATT and CDR2 is SNEGSKA (reference sequence).

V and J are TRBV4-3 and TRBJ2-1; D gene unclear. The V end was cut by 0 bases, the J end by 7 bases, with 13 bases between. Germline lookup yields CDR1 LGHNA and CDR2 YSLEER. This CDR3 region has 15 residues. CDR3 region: CASSQEGYLGNEQFF. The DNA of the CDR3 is TGCGCCAGCAGCCAAGAGGGTTACCTCGGTAATGAGCAGTTCTTC.